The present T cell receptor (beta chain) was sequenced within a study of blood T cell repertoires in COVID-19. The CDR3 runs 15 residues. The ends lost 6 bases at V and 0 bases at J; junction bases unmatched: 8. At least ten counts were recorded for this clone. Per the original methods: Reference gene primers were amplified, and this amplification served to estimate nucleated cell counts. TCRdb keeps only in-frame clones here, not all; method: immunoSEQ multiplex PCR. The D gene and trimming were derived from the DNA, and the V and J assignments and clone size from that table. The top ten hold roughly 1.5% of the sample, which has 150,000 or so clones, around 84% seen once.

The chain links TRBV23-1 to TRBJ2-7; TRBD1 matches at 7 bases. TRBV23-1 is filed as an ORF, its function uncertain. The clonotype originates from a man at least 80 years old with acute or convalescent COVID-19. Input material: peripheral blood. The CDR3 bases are TGCGCCAGCAGGTACAGGGGACCGAGCTCCTACGAGCAGTACGTC. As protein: CASRYRGPSSYEQYV.